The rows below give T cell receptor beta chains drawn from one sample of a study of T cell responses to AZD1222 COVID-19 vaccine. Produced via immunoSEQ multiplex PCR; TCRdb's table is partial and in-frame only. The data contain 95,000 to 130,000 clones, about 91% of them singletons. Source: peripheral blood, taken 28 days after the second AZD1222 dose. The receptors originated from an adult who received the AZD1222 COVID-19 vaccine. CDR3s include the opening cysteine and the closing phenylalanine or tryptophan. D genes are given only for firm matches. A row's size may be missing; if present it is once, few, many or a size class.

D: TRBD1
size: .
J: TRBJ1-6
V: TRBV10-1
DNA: TGCGCCATCCAACGGGACAGAAATTCACCCCTCCACTTT
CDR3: CAIQRDRNSPLHF

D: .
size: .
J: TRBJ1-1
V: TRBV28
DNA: TGTGCCAGCAATCGACAGTCAGTACTCACTGAAGCTTTCTTT
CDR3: CASNRQSVLTEAFF

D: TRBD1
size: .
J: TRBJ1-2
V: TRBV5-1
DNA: TGCGCCAGCAGACCTTCGACAGGGTTGGATGGCTACACCTTC
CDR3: CASRPSTGLDGYTF

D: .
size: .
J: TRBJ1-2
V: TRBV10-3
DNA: TGTGCCGTCGTGCAGGGATTACTAAATGGCTACACCTTC
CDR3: CAVVQGLLNGYTF

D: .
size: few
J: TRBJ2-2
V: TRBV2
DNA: TGTGCCAGCAGTACGCCGGGACGCCCGGGCACCGGGGAGCTGTTTTTT
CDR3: CASSTPGRPGTGELFF

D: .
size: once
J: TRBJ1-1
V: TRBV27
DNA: TGTGCCAGTTCGGCAGGGGCGTTGAACACTGAAGCTTTCTTT
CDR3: CASSAGALNTEAFF

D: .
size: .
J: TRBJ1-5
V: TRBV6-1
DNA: TGTGCCAGCAGTGATATGGCCACTAGCAATCAGCCCCAGCATTTT
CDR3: CASSDMATSNQPQHF

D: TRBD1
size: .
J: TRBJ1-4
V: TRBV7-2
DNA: TGTGCCAGCAGAACCGGGACAGGGAATGAAAAACTGTTTTTT
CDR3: CASRTGTGNEKLFF

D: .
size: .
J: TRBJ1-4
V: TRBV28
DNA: TGTGCCAGCTTAGACTCAACTAATGAAAAACTGTTTTTT
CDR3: CASLDSTNEKLFF

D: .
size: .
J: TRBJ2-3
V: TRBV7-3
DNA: TGTGCCAGCAGCTTAAATCCGGGAGAGGGGACAGATACGCAGTATTTT
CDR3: CASSLNPGEGTDTQYF

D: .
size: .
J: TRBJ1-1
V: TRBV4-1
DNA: TGCGCCAGCAGTTCGTTGGCGAACACTGAAGCTTTCTTT
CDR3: CASSSLANTEAFF

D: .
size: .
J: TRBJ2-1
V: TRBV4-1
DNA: TGCGCCAGCAGCCAAGTAGGCTACAATGAGCAGTTCTTC
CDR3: CASSQVGYNEQFF

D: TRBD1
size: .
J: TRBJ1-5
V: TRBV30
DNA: TGTGCCTGGAACTTTGGACAGGACAATCAGCCCCAGCATTTT
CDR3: CAWNFGQDNQPQHF

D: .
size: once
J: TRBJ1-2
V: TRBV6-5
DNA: TGTGCCAGCAGTTACTTAGGCGGTTGGGGGGATGGCTACACCTTC
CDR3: CASSYLGGWGDGYTF

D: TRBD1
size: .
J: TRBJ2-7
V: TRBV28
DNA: TGTGCCAGCAGTCCAGGGGGCCCCGAACATCGCGAGCAGTACTTC
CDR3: CASSPGGPEHREQYF

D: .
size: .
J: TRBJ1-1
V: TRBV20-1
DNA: TGCAGTGCTTCCCCAGTCACTGAAGCTTTCTTT
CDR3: CSASPVTEAFF

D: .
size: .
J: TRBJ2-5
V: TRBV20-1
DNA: TGCAGTGCTAGGGTTCGGGAGACCCAGTACTTC
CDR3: CSARVRETQYF

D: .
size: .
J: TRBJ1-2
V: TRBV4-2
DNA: TGTGCCAGCAGCCAAGAGAAGGGGCACTATGGCTACACCTTC
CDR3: CASSQEKGHYGYTF

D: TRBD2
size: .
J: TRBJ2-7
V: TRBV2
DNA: TGTGCCAGCAGTGAGCTGGGTAGCGGGTTAAGCTACGAGCAGTACTTC
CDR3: CASSELGSGLSYEQYF

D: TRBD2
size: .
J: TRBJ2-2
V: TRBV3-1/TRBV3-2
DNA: TGTGCCAGCAGCAGGACTAGCGGGAGTATGATCGGGGAGCTGTTTTTT
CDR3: CASSRTSGSMIGELFF